What follows are 23 T cell receptor beta chains derived from one specimen sequenced in a study of OX40 agonist ivuxolimab in advanced cancers. Using immunoSEQ multiplex PCR, the repertoire was profiled, and TCRdb retains in-frame clones only, with some absent. Of 65,000 to 95,000 clones in the sample, under 90% were seen once. Sample: CD4+ or CD8+ T cells sorted from blood, taken in a trial of the OX40 agonist ivuxolimab. The receptors were sampled from an adult with an advanced solid tumor such as melanoma, head and neck, liver or kidney cancer.

In DNA form, the CDR3 reads TGTGCCAGCAGCAGACAGGGCGGGAACACTGAAGCTTTCTTT. Amino acid sequence: CASSRQGGNTEAFF. This chain links TRBV28 with TRBJ1-1; 7 bases agree with TRBD1. The CDR3 runs 14 residues. Trimming removed 6 bases from V and 1 base from J; junction bases left unmatched: 5. Germline values: CDR1 MDHEN, CDR2 SYDVKM.

This chain uses TRBV5-5 with TRBJ2-7; 14 nucleotides line up with TRBD2. J was trimmed by 9 bases and V by 4 bases; bases with no gene match: 3. The CDR3 is made up of 13 amino acids. Looked up from germline, CDR1 is SGHKS and CDR2 is YYEKEE (reference sequence). CDR3 residues: CASSPGTSGRQYF. The CDR3 DNA reads TGTGCCAGCAGCCCCGGGACTAGCGGGAGGCAGTACTTC.

In its sample, this clone was seen a few times. This chain links TRBV10-3 with TRBJ2-7; D remains ambiguous. The CDR3 is 12 amino acids. Per the germline V gene, CDR1 is ENHRY and CDR2 is SYGVKD. Trimming pared 7 bases from V and 2 bases from J, leaving 9 bases between. Here the CDR3 reads CAITQDPYEQYF. In DNA, the CDR3 is TGTGCCATCACTCAGGATCCCTACGAGCAGTACTTC.

This clone was seen a single time. The genes are TRBV2 and TRBJ2-7; D is possibly TRBD2 (5 bases). The V gene lost 3 bases and the J gene lost 9 bases, with 15 bases spanning the gap. This CDR3 comprises 13 residues. The germline V gene encodes CDR1 SNHLY and CDR2 FYNNEI. As DNA, the CDR3 is TGTGCCAGCAGTGACGGTGAAAGGGAGCGGCAGTACTTC. Its protein is CASSDGERERQYF.

The chain joins TRBV7-2 to TRBJ1-5; D not certain. Germline lookup yields CDR1 SGHTA and CDR2 FQGNSA. V was trimmed by 4 bases and J by 5 bases, leaving 6 bases between them. The CDR3 consists of 12 residues. The CDR3 loop is CASSSGDQPQHF. For the CDR3, the DNA is TGTGCCAGCAGCTCTGGGGATCAGCCCCAGCATTTT.

The chain links TRBV5-6 to TRBJ1-6, with TRBD1 as a possible D gene (5 bases). The germline V gene has CDR1 SGHDT and CDR2 YYEEEE. The CDR3 covers 17 residues. Trimming stripped 1 base from V and 9 bases from J, with 20 bases between. The chain's CDR3 is CASSLRPGRRWGSPLHF. The CDR3, as DNA: TGTGCCAGCAGCTTGAGGCCAGGGAGACGTTGGGGTTCACCCCTCCACTTT.

The chain carries TRBV27 and TRBJ2-1; tentatively, D is TRBD1 (6 bases). The germline CDR1 and CDR2 sequences are MNHEY and SMNVEV (reference sequence). V was shortened by 2 bases and J by 7 bases, with 15 bases between the two germline ends. The CDR3 has 15 residues. CDR3 loop: CASSLRTALMNEQFF. CDR3 in DNA: TGTGCCAGCAGTTTAAGGACAGCTCTTATGAATGAGCAGTTCTTC.

The chain has TRBV10-3 and TRBJ1-6; a weak D match, TRBD1 (6 bases). This CDR3 has 14 amino acids. V dropped 10 bases and J dropped 7 bases, with 17 bases sitting between them. Germline CDR1 is ENHRY and CDR2 is SYGVKD. The CDR3 DNA reads TGTGCCACCTGTTGGACAGAAACCAATTCACCCCTCCACTTT. Translated: CATCWTETNSPLHF.

The genes are TRBV5-1 and TRBJ1-2, with TRBD1 matching 7 bases. With 2 bases clipped from V and 8 bases from J, the junction kept 6 bases outside the gene matches. CDR3 length: 13 residues. Germline loops: CDR1 SGHRS, CDR2 YFSETQ. This CDR3 is CASSFDRVLGYTF. The CDR3 nucleotides are TGCGCCAGCAGCTTCGACAGGGTGCTAGGCTACACCTTC. The whole variable domain, filled in from reference TRBV5-1 and TRBJ1-2, reads KAGVTQTPRYLIKTRGQQVTLSCSPISGHRSVSWYQQTPGQGLQFLFEYFSETQRNKGNFPGRFSGRQFSNSRSEMNVSTLELGDSALYLCASSFDRVLGYTFGSGTRLTVV.

V gene TRBV4-1 combines with J gene TRBJ2-7; D ambiguous. Trimming pared 1 base from V and 3 bases from J, leaving 7 bases between. CDR1 is MGHRA, CDR2 YSYEKL, per germline. This CDR3 is 13 amino acids long. For the CDR3, the DNA is TGCGCCAGCAGCCAAGTCGGCGGCTACGAGCAGTACTTC. This translates into CASSQVGGYEQYF.

The chain couples TRBV28 to TRBJ2-1, with 10 positions matching TRBD1. CDR3 length: 17 residues. The J segment lost 6 bases and the V segment lost 5 bases, leaving 13 bases of the junction unmatched. From germline, CDR1 is MDHEN and CDR2 SYDVKM. CDR3 nucleotides: TGTGCCAGCAGTCCCATGTGGACAGGGGGAGCAGTCAATGAGCAGTTCTTC. As protein: CASSPMWTGGAVNEQFF.

This chain connects TRBV5-4 to TRBJ1-1; the D gene is possibly TRBD1 (6 bases). This CDR3 region has 15 residues. The germline V and J ends were trimmed by 6 bases and 1 base, with 16 bases remaining between them. Germline V gene data show CDR1 as SGHNT and CDR2 as YYREEE (reference sequence). The CDR3 nucleotides are TGTGCCAGCAAAGGGGGAGTTGCACAGAACACTGAAGCTTTCTTT. Protein product: CASKGGVAQNTEAFF.

The chain has TRBV11-2 and TRBJ2-1, with a weak D call TRBD2 (7 bases). CDR3 length: 18 amino acids. The V gene lost 3 bases and the J gene lost 0 bases, with 18 bases spanning the gap. CDR1 and CDR2 from the germline V gene are SGHAT and FQNNGV. The CDR3 DNA reads TGTGCCAGCAGCTTGGGGGGGGGCCTGGCTAGCTCCTACAATGAGCAGTTCTTC. As protein: CASSLGGGLASSYNEQFF.

This clone was counted once. Other nucleotide sequences in the sample specify the same CDR3. The chain uses TRBV28 and TRBJ1-4, with D hard to call. The V gene lost 4 bases and the J gene lost 8 bases, with 2 bases spanning the gap. Germline V CDR1 and CDR2: MDHEN, SYDVKM. The CDR3 contains 10 residues. As DNA, the CDR3 is TGTGCCAGCAGTTCGGAAAAACTGTTTTTT. Encoded protein: CASSSEKLFF.

This clone was detected only once. The J gene is TRBJ2-2, the V gene TRBV7-2; D not resolved. CDR1 SGHTA and CDR2 FQGNSA come from the germline V gene. Trimming removed 0 bases from V and 4 bases from J, with 9 bases in between. This CDR3 is built from 15 residues. In DNA, the CDR3 is TGTGCCAGCAGCTTAGCAGGGTTGGTCACCGGGGAGCTGTTTTTT. This gives the protein CASSLAGLVTGELFF.

The chain employs TRBV5-4 and TRBJ2-3; the match to TRBD2 covers 15 bases. Trimming removed 4 bases from V and 5 bases from J; junction bases left unmatched: 5. CDR1 is SGHNT, CDR2 YYREEE, per germline (reference sequence). The CDR3 consists of 16 residues. The CDR3 region is CASSPPGLAGGDTQYF. CDR3 DNA sequence: TGTGCCAGCAGCCCCCCGGGACTAGCGGGGGGAGATACGCAGTATTTT.

V is TRBV6-6 and J is TRBJ2-1; the D gene is possibly TRBD2 (6 bases). Germline V CDR1 and CDR2: MNHNY, SVGAGI (reference sequence). This CDR3 has 14 amino acids. V dropped 8 bases and J dropped 5 bases, with 16 bases sitting between them. The CDR3 DNA follows: TGTGCCAGCGAGCGGGCCAGGCACAACAATGAGCAGTTCTTC. Translated, it gives CASERARHNNEQFF.

This rearrangement joins TRBV6-6 to TRBJ1-4; 8 bases map to TRBD1. The germline V gene encodes CDR1 MNHNY and CDR2 SVGAGI (reference sequence). The CDR3 consists of 15 residues. The V gene end was trimmed by 5 bases and the J gene end by 8 bases; junction bases not matched to a gene: 10. The CDR3 region is CASSRTQGASEKLFF. As DNA, the CDR3 is TGTGCCAGCAGTAGAACCCAGGGGGCTAGCGAAAAACTGTTTTTT.

The V and J genes are TRBV28 and TRBJ2-5; the D gene is possibly TRBD2 (5 bases). Trimming stripped 5 bases from V and 1 base from J, with 11 bases between. The CDR3 sequence is 14 residues long. Germline CDR1 and CDR2: MDHEN and SYDVKM. DNA for the CDR3: TGTGCCAGCAGTCTTAGAGGGATCCAAGAGACCCAGTACTTC. This encodes CASSLRGIQETQYF.

On this clone itself: Germline and junction disagree at one end, which may indicate a read error. The rearrangement uses TRBV6-1 and TRBJ2-5; D might be TRBD1 (6 bases). CDR3 length: 12 residues. The V gene's germline CDR1 is MNHNS and CDR2 SASEGT. The CDR3 reads CASSEGRDTPYF. The CDR3 DNA reads TGTGCCAGCAGTGAGGGCCGGGACACCCCGTACTTC.

The rearrangement joins TRBV7-6 to TRBJ1-5; unclear D gene. Trimming took 5 bases from V and 5 from J, leaving 10 bases between them. CDR3 length: 13 amino acids. The germline CDR1 and CDR2 sequences are SGHVS and FNYEAQ. The CDR3 spells CASSRSRDQPQHF. The CDR3 DNA reads TGTGCCAGCAGCCGATCTCGGGATCAGCCCCAGCATTTT.

The chain links TRBV5-1 to TRBJ2-5; D possibly corresponds to TRBD2 (6 bases). The J call is in doubt because the DNA end fits TRBJ2-7 better. Germline V gene lookup returns CDR1 SGHRS and CDR2 YFSETQ. The CDR3 has 16 amino acids. The CDR3 spells CASSLGDPGGSYEQYF. CDR3 DNA sequence: TGCGCCAGCAGCTTGGGCGACCCTGGGGGGTCCTACGAGCAGTACTTC.

In this sample, this clone turned up once. The chain joins TRBV4-3 to TRBJ2-3; 12 bases match TRBD2. The CDR3 is made up of 16 amino acids. V shed 1 base and J 6 bases; nucleotides not matched to a gene: 5. CDR1 and CDR2 (germline): LGHNA, YSLEER. The CDR3 bases are TGCGCCAGCAGCCAAGGACCGGGGACTAGCGGGGATACGCAGTATTTT. Its protein product is CASSQGPGTSGDTQYF.